This T cell receptor (beta chain) was sequenced for a study of cytotoxic CD8 clonotypes in ibrutinib-treated CLL. Study background: Mean per-sample yields comprised around 260,000 productive templates and 75,000 to 95,000 productive rearrangements.

TCRdb's copy holds only in-frame clones and misses some; the assay was immunoSEQ multiplex PCR. The table includes about 29,000 clones, about three fifths detected once. In germline, CDR1 is MNHEY, CDR2 SMNVEV (reference sequence). This CDR3 has 13 residues. V was clipped by 0 bases and J by 6 bases; unmatched bases: 1. About this clone: Its specificity is not known.

The authors obtained roughly 2 micrograms of genomic DNA from cryopreserved PBMCs for TCR beta libraries. Findings and limits, study-wide: Sustained-remission patients were sampled at different times than progressing patients were. The clonality went up when patients responded to ibrutinib and dropped back toward baseline at progression.

Sequences were derived from PBMCs, sampled before ibrutinib treatment. The clonotype was recovered from a human donor with chronic lymphocytic leukemia. This chain joins TRBV27 and TRBJ1-1; TRBD1 aligns across 7 bases. The CDR3 region has the DNA TGTGCCAGCAGTTTATCCGGGACAGCTGAAGCTTTCTTT. Translation gives CASSLSGTAEAFF.